One T cell receptor (beta chain) is described in this entry. Its specificity is not known. Using positive magnetic bead selection on an AutoMACS, CD4+ and CD8+ cells were isolated, after which their purity was checked by flow cytometry. Data came from immunoSEQ multiplex PCR; TCRdb stores just in-frame clones and leaves some out. The sample holds about 30,000 clones, approximately 85% seen once. The data belong to a study of somatic mutations in cytotoxic T cells in rheumatoid arthritis. Study-level findings and limits: The authors did not adjust the slight TRBV07 underrepresentation in rheumatoid arthritis patients for multiple comparisons.

V was pared by 5 bases and J by 9 bases, with 16 bases of the junction left unmatched. CDR1 is SEHNR and CDR2 is FQNEAQ in the germline V gene (reference sequence). The CDR3 extends over 17 amino acids. The source of this sequence is an adult with rheumatoid arthritis. The chain carries TRBV7-9 and TRBJ2-1, with 10 bases matching TRBD2. Sequenced input: CD8+ T cells sorted from blood. The CDR3: CASSRPSGSSPSGEQFF. Written as DNA, the CDR3 is TGTGCCAGCAGCCGCCCTAGCGGGAGTTCCCCCTCGGGTGAGCAGTTCTTC.